This T cell receptor beta chain was sequenced during a study of blood T cell repertoires in COVID-19. Study at large: T cells, B-cell-depleted T cells, or PBMCs supplied cDNA or gDNA.

Clones were sequenced by immunoSEQ multiplex PCR, and TCRdb holds only the in-frame ones, with some missing. Among approximately 170,000 clones, around 90% were seen once, and the ten largest hold almost 5%. The CDR3 is 14 amino acids. The J segment lost 6 bases and the V segment lost 3 bases, leaving 7 bases of the junction unmatched. From germline, CDR1 is SGHTA and CDR2 FQGNSA. This clone was recorded only once. The chain uses TRBV7-2 and TRBJ2-7, with 8 bases that match TRBD1. The source of this sequence is a man younger than 35 with COVID-19, enrolled during active disease. The sample was peripheral blood. The DNA for the CDR3 is TGTGCCAGCAGCTTCAGGGGGCTTGGGTCCGAGCAGTACTTC. This translates into CASSFRGLGSEQYF.